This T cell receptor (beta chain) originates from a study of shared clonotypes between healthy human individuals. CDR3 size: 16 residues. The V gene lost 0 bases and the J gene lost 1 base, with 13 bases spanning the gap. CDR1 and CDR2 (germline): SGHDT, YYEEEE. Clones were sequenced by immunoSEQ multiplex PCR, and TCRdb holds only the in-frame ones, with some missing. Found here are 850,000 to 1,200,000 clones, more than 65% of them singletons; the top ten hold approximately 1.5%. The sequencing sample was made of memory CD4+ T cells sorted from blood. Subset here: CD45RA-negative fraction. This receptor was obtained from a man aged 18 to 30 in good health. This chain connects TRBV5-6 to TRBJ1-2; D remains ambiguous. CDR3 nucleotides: TGTGCCAGCAGCTTGGGAGGTGCCAGCAATAACTATGGCTACACCTTC. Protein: CASSLGGASNNYGYTF. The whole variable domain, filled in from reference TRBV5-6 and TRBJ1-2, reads DAGVTQSPTHLIKTRGQQVTLRCSPKSGHDTVSWYQQALGQGPQFIFQYYEEEERQRGNFPDRFSGHQFPNYSSELNVNALLLGDSALYLCASSLGGASNNYGYTFGSGTRLTVV.